The 13 T cell receptor beta chains in this list originate from one sample, sequenced in a study of blood T cell repertoires in COVID-19. Method: immunoSEQ multiplex PCR; TCRdb's copy keeps in-frame clones and lacks some. This table holds tens of thousands of clones, roughly 90% found once. The material sequenced was peripheral blood. The receptors here all came from a woman older than 75 with acute or convalescent COVID-19.

The rearrangement links TRBV6-5 to TRBJ2-5, with TRBD2 as a possible D gene (6 bases). Per germline, CDR1 MNHEY and CDR2 SVGAGI. Trimming removed 6 bases from V and 13 bases from J, with 24 bases in between. The CDR3 is made up of 14 amino acids. CDR3 protein: CASRHGSGTPSMYF. CDR3 coding DNA: TGTGCCAGCAGACACGGGTCAGGGACTCCAAGTATGTACTTC.

The V call is TRBV18, the J call TRBJ1-2, with D possibly matching TRBD1 (5 bases). Germline assignment: CDR1 KGHSH and CDR2 LQKENI. This CDR3 contains 13 residues. Trimming took off 3 bases at V and 7 bases at J, with 12 bases between the two ends. CDR3 coding DNA: TGTGCCAGCTCACCTCAGGGATTCAGTGGCTACACCTTC. Amino acid sequence: CASSPQGFSGYTF.

V usage is TRBV10-2 and J usage is TRBJ2-5; the D gene is possibly TRBD1 (6 bases). CDR1 is WSHSY, CDR2 SAAADI, per germline. The CDR3 is made up of 14 amino acids. Trimming removed 3 bases at V and 4 bases at J, with 12 bases between. CDR3 coding DNA: TGCGCCAGCAGTGAAATCAGCAGGGGAGAGACCCAGTACTTC. This gives the protein CASSEISRGETQYF.

The chain uses TRBV28 and TRBJ1-2; 7 bases align to TRBD1. The length of the CDR3 is 13 residues. V dropped 10 bases and J dropped 4; count of bases not matched to a gene: 9. Germline V gene data show CDR1 as MDHEN and CDR2 as SYDVKM. CDR3 DNA sequence: TGTGCCACCTTGCCAGGGGGGCTCTATGGCTACACCTTC. As protein: CATLPGGLYGYTF.

The chain couples TRBV5-1 to TRBJ2-1; TRBD1 matches at 9 bases. The CDR3 is 15 residues long. Germline CDR1 and CDR2: SGHRS and YFSETQ. With 3 bases clipped from V and 3 bases from J, the junction kept 4 bases outside the gene matches. The CDR3 spells CASSSRTGDYNEQFF. In nucleotides, the CDR3 is TGCGCCAGCAGCTCGCGGACAGGGGACTACAATGAGCAGTTCTTC.

The genes are TRBV14 and TRBJ2-7; TRBD2 aligns across 8 bases. CDR3 size: 17 residues. Germline CDR1 reads SGHDN; CDR2 reads FVKESK. V shed 5 bases and J 2 bases; nucleotides not matched to a gene: 14. CDR3 protein: CASSFNYAGTRPYEQYF. The CDR3 nucleotides read TGTGCCAGCAGCTTTAATTACGCCGGGACTAGACCCTACGAGCAGTACTTC. Combining the CDR3 with reference TRBV14 and TRBJ2-7 gives the whole variable domain EAGVTQFPSHSVIEKGQTVTLRCDPISGHDNLYWYRRVMGKEIKFLLHFVKESKQDESGMPNNRFLAERTGGTYSTLKVQPAELEDSGVYFCASSFNYAGTRPYEQYFGPGTRLTVT.

The chain employs TRBV10-3 and TRBJ1-1; 7 bases align to TRBD1. CDR1 and CDR2 (germline): ENHRY, SYGVKD. After removal of 7 bases from V and 5 bases from J, the junction contained 7 bases not matched to a gene. CDR3 size: 13 residues. The CDR3 nucleotides are TGTGCCATCACTTTCGGGACAGATACTGAAGCTTTCTTT. It is translated as CAITFGTDTEAFF.

This chain connects TRBV28 to TRBJ2-1, with TRBD1 as a possible D gene (6 bases). Trimming took off 6 bases at V and 0 bases at J, with 15 bases between the two ends. Germline V gives CDR1 MDHEN, CDR2 SYDVKM. The CDR3 contains 16 residues. CDR3 in DNA: TGTGCCAGCAGCTCCGACAGGCCGAGCTCCTACAATGAGCAGTTCTTC. Its translation is CASSSDRPSSYNEQFF.

The chain links TRBV2 to TRBJ2-1; 8 nucleotides match TRBD1. The CDR3 is 14 amino acids. Trimming cost V 4 bases and J 6 bases; bases outside gene matches: 5. Germline V gene lookup returns CDR1 SNHLY and CDR2 FYNNEI. This CDR3 is CASSGGTGFNEQFF. Here the CDR3 DNA reads TGTGCCAGCAGTGGTGGGACAGGTTTCAATGAGCAGTTCTTC.

This chain connects TRBV27 to TRBJ1-5; D is unclear. Germline V gene lookup returns CDR1 MNHEY and CDR2 SMNVEV (reference sequence). Trimming took 5 bases from V and 5 from J, leaving 10 bases between them. This CDR3 region has 13 residues. The CDR3 nucleotides are TGTGCCAGCAGTCAGCGCGTGGATCAGCCCCAGCATTTT. As protein: CASSQRVDQPQHF.

The chain is built from TRBV5-6 and TRBJ2-5; D possibly corresponds to TRBD1 (5 bases). The CDR3 loop spans 14 amino acids. V lost 3 bases to trimming and J lost 4 bases, with 13 bases between them. Germline-derived CDR1 and CDR2 are SGHDT and YYEEEE. The CDR3 DNA reads as TGTGCCAGCAGCTCGAAGCAGGGTTTAGAGACCCAGTACTTC. Its translation: CASSSKQGLETQYF.

The genes are TRBV4-1 and TRBJ2-5, with D possibly TRBD2 on 6 matching bases. The CDR3 length is 14 residues. Trimming left V 1 base short and J 2 bases short, with 8 bases between. The V gene's germline CDR1 is MGHRA and CDR2 YSYEKL. CDR3 sequence reads: CASSQVSGQETQYF. For the CDR3, the DNA is TGCGCCAGCAGCCAAGTTAGCGGTCAAGAGACCCAGTACTTC.

This clone came up once. The chain links TRBV28 to TRBJ1-1; tentative D call: TRBD1 (5 bases). This CDR3 comprises 14 residues. Germline V CDR1 and CDR2: MDHEN, SYDVKM. The V end lost 7 bases, the J end lost 1 base, and 13 bases lay between the germline ends. The CDR3 sequence is CASTEGVGNTEAFF. CDR3 in DNA: TGTGCCAGCACCGAAGGGGTGGGGAACACTGAAGCTTTCTTT. Combining the CDR3 with reference TRBV28 and TRBJ1-1 gives the whole variable domain DVKVTQSSRYLVKRTGEKVFLECVQDMDHENMFWYRQDPGLGLRLIYFSYDVKMKEKGDIPEGYSVSREKKERFSLILESASTNQTSMYLCASTEGVGNTEAFFGQGTRLTVV.